Following are 23 T cell receptor beta chains from one sample sequenced in a study of CD8 T cells in ankylosing spondylitis. TCRdb independently ran MiXCR on the 5' RACE reads; one entry per CDR3 protein. Among fewer than 400,000 distinct CDR3 sequences listed, roughly 14% were seen once. Specimen: blood, either unsorted or a sorted T cell fraction (not recorded which). These receptors were taken from a male donor with ankylosing spondylitis or in good health (not recorded which).

The chain has TRBV12-3 or TRBV12-4 and TRBJ2-3, with TRBD1 matching over 8 bases. The CDR3 has 16 residues. The V and J ends lost 1 base and 5 bases, in that order; junction bases with no gene match: 8. Here the CDR3 reads CASSLDGQGSGDTQYF. The CDR3 DNA is TGTGCCAGCAGTTTAGACGGACAGGGCTCGGGAGATACGCAGTATTTT.

The chain uses TRBV7-2 and TRBJ2-4; D is possibly TRBD2 (6 bases). The CDR3 has 16 amino acids. The V end was cut by 0 bases, the J end by 3 bases, with 12 bases between. Germline loops: CDR1 SGHTA, CDR2 FQGNSA. CDR3 sequence: CASSLAAGWGKNIQYF. CDR3 nucleotide sequence: TGTGCCAGCAGCTTAGCTGCGGGATGGGGCAAAAACATTCAGTACTTC. Complete variable domain (other parts from reference TRBV7-2 and TRBJ2-4): GAGVSQSPSNKVTEKGKDVELRCDPISGHTALYWYRQSLGQGLEFLIYFQGNSAPDKSGLPSDRFSAERTGGSVSTLTIQRTQQEDSAVYLCASSLAAGWGKNIQYFGAGTRLSVL.

The chain couples TRBV6-2 or TRBV6-3 to TRBJ1-5; the D is unclear. This CDR3 region has 16 residues. Trimming left V 2 bases short and J 6 bases short, with 17 bases between. CDR1 and CDR2 from the germline V gene are MNHEY and SVGEGT. CDR3: CASSYLQGKSGQPQHF. The CDR3 coding sequence is TGTGCCAGCAGTTACCTACAAGGGAAAAGCGGTCAGCCCCAGCATTTT.

This clonotype was seen at least ten times. The chain has TRBV28 and TRBJ2-7; D is unclear. V gave up 2 bases and J gave up 5 bases, with 13 bases separating them. The CDR3 sequence is 14 residues long. CDR1 and CDR2 (germline): MDHEN, SYDVKM. The CDR3 sequence is CASSLLGYTDEQYF. The CDR3 bases are TGTGCCAGCAGTTTACTAGGGTATACCGACGAGCAGTACTTC.

The V and J genes are TRBV9 and TRBJ2-1; TRBD2 matches 12 bases. Germline CDR1 reads SGDLS; CDR2 reads YYNGEE. The CDR3 is 19 residues long. Unmatched junction bases numbered 16, after V lost 0 bases and J lost 9 bases. CDR3 amino acids: CASSVEPVRLAGGRGEQFF. CDR3 DNA sequence: TGTGCCAGCAGCGTAGAGCCCGTGCGTCTAGCGGGGGGGCGGGGTGAGCAGTTCTTC.

V and J are TRBV20-1 and TRBJ2-5, with D possibly matching TRBD1 (7 bases). The V gene's germline CDR1 is DFQATT and CDR2 SNEGSKA (reference sequence). Trimming stripped 2 bases from V and 2 bases from J, with 15 bases between. This CDR3 spans 15 amino acids. CDR3 region: CSARLPQGGQETQYF. The DNA of the CDR3 is TGCAGTGCTAGACTCCCTCAGGGGGGTCAAGAGACCCAGTACTTC.

The table lists this clonotype with many counts. V and J are TRBV30 and TRBJ2-3; 8 bases agree with TRBD2. CDR3 length: 15 residues. The trim removed 0 bases at V and 1 base at J, leaving 3 bases unmatched. Germline V CDR1 and CDR2: GTSNPN, SVGIG (reference sequence). The CDR3 nucleotides read TGTGCCTGGAGTGTTGCACTAGCGGGCACAGATACGCAGTATTTT. Its translation: CAWSVALAGTDTQYF.

This clonotype was counted only a few times. The V gene is TRBV6-2 or TRBV6-3, the J gene TRBJ2-1; D gene unclear. The CDR3 covers 11 residues. Germline loops: CDR1 MNHEY, CDR2 SVGEGT. V lost 6 bases and J 6 bases, leaving 6 bases between the germline ends. The chain's CDR3 is CASRRSNEQFF. For the CDR3, the DNA is TGTGCCAGCAGGAGGAGCAATGAGCAGTTCTTC.

V is TRBV4-1 and J is TRBJ2-7, with TRBD2 identical over 8 bases. CDR3 length: 15 amino acids. Trimming removed 3 bases from V and 2 bases from J; junction bases left unmatched: 6. CDR1 and CDR2 from the germline V gene are MGHRA and YSYEKL. For the CDR3, the DNA is TGCGCCAGCAGCCAGGCGATAGCGGGACCCTACGAGCAGTACTTC. It encodes CASSQAIAGPYEQYF.

This chain uses TRBV5-6 with TRBJ1-1, with 9 bases lining up with TRBD1. Per the germline V gene, CDR1 is SGHDT and CDR2 is YYEEEE. The CDR3 has 15 residues. Trimming took 3 bases from V and 4 from J; bases not matched to a gene: 7. As DNA, the CDR3 is TGTGCCAGCAGCTCGGACAGGGGTTTGAGCACTGAAGCTTTCTTT. Translating gives CASSSDRGLSTEAFF.

This clonotype was picked up many times. This chain links TRBV25-1 with TRBJ2-5; D gene uncertain. This CDR3 has 13 amino acids. The V and J ends lost 1 base and 4 bases respectively, with 7 bases between them. Germline-derived CDR1 and CDR2 are MGHDK and SYGVNS. CDR3 in amino acids: CASSELARETQYF. The CDR3 region has the DNA TGTGCCAGCAGTGAATTGGCCCGAGAGACCCAGTACTTC.

The chain joins TRBV5-1 to TRBJ2-3, with D tentatively TRBD2 (6 bases). The CDR3 is 14 residues long. Germline CDR1 SGHRS, CDR2 YFSETQ. Between the trimmed V and J ends, which lost 8 bases and 6 bases, there was a span of 19 bases. The CDR3 DNA sequence: TGCGCCAGTACCACGGGGGTCCCCGCGGATACGCAGTATTTT. As protein: CASTTGVPADTQYF.

This clonotype was found a few times. This sequence joins TRBV2 and TRBJ2-1; TRBD2 matches at 7 bases. V dropped 5 bases and J dropped 8; count of bases not matched to a gene: 6. The germline V gene encodes CDR1 SNHLY and CDR2 FYNNEI. This CDR3 has 13 residues. The CDR3 nucleotides are TGTGCCAGCAGTTCCTATGGGGGGGATGAGCAGTTCTTC. The encoded protein is CASSSYGGDEQFF.

V is TRBV29-1 and J is TRBJ1-5; no definite D call. Germline V CDR1 and CDR2: SQVTM, ANQGSEA. This CDR3 has 13 residues. Trimming cost V 4 bases and J 4 bases, with 11 bases left between them. CDR3 protein: CSVGGPGNQPQHF. DNA of the CDR3: TGCAGCGTTGGAGGCCCTGGGAATCAGCCCCAGCATTTT. Drawing the rest from reference TRBV29-1 and TRBJ1-5, the complete variable domain is SAVISQKPSRDICQRGTSLTIQCQVDSQVTMMFWYRQQPGQSLTLIATANQGSEATYESGFVIDKFPISRPNLTFSTLTVSNMSPEDSSIYLCSVGGPGNQPQHFGDGTRLSIL.

This clonotype was seen repeatedly, ten times or more. This chain connects TRBV3-1 to TRBJ2-7, with 11 bases fitting TRBD1. J gave up 6 bases and V 4 bases, and 2 bases lay outside the gene matches. In germline, CDR1 is LGHDT, CDR2 YNNKEL (reference sequence). The length of the CDR3 is 13 residues. Here the CDR3 DNA reads TGTGCCAGCAGCCCAGGGACAGGGGGCGAGCAGTACTTC. Translated, it gives CASSPGTGGEQYF.

The chain links TRBV12-3 or TRBV12-4 to TRBJ2-7; 8 positions agree with TRBD1. Germline trimming cut 5 bases from V and 2 bases from J; bases unmatched to any gene: 8. The CDR3 is 15 residues long. CDR3 loop: CASSTGTGGAYEQYF. In DNA form, the CDR3 reads TGTGCCAGCAGTACGGGGACAGGTGGGGCCTACGAGCAGTACTTC.

This clonotype was observed many times. J is TRBJ2-1 and V is TRBV29-1; D remains unclear. Germline V gives CDR1 SQVTM, CDR2 ANQGSEA. CDR3 size: 13 residues. Trimming stripped 3 bases from V and 5 bases from J, with 11 bases between. This CDR3 reads CSVERVVDNEQFF. The CDR3 nucleotides read TGCAGCGTTGAGCGCGTAGTCGACAATGAGCAGTTCTTC.

J is TRBJ2-2 and V is TRBV10-3; the D gene is possibly TRBD2 (6 bases). Between the trimmed V and J ends, which lost 6 bases and 3 bases, there was a span of 11 bases. From germline, CDR1 is ENHRY and CDR2 SYGVKD. There are 14 residues in the CDR3. The chain's CDR3 is CAISPTRDTGELFF. In DNA form, the CDR3 reads TGTGCCATCAGCCCGACTAGGGACACCGGGGAGCTGTTTTTT.

CDR3 region: CASSYRESDTQYF. The CDR3 nucleotides read TGTGCCAGCAGCTACAGGGAATCAGATACGCAGTATTTT. This sequence joins TRBV7-8 and TRBJ2-3; D might be TRBD1 (6 bases). This CDR3 has 13 amino acids. CDR1 SGHVS and CDR2 FQNEAQ come from the germline V gene. Trimming pared 4 bases from V and 4 bases from J, leaving 9 bases between.

This clonotype has more than one count but fewer than ten. The chain couples TRBV6-5 to TRBJ2-1; TRBD1 matches 10 bases. Germline CDR1 MNHEY, CDR2 SVGAGI. V lost 2 bases to trimming and J lost 9 bases; unmatched junction nucleotides: 7. The CDR3 has 15 amino acids. CDR3 coding DNA: TGTGCCAGCAGTTACGGGGGACAGGGGATAGGTGAGCAGTTCTTC. It yields the protein CASSYGGQGIGEQFF.

V and J are TRBV7-2 and TRBJ1-2; D uncertain. V lost 1 base, J lost 4 bases, and 13 bases lay in between. The germline gives CDR1 SGHTA, CDR2 FQGNSA. The CDR3 contains 15 residues. The CDR3 reads CASSLVVGSGYGYTF. CDR3 coding DNA: TGTGCCAGCAGCTTAGTGGTCGGGTCTGGCTATGGCTACACCTTC.

This rearrangement joins TRBV5-1 to TRBJ2-5; 8 nucleotides line up with TRBD2. In germline, CDR1 is SGHRS, CDR2 YFSETQ. Losses at the gene ends were 3 bases for V and 4 bases for J; bases not matched to a gene: 11. This CDR3 contains 16 residues. In DNA form, the CDR3 reads TGCGCCAGCAGCTCGGTGGGTAGCGGGGTCGGAGAGACCCAGTACTTC. It encodes CASSSVGSGVGETQYF.

The rearrangement links TRBV6-1 to TRBJ2-7, with 11 bases fitting TRBD1. The CDR3 is 14 residues long. Germline CDR1 MNHNS, CDR2 SASEGT. Unmatched junction bases numbered 4, after V lost 7 bases and J lost 2 bases. DNA of the CDR3: TGTGCCAGCAAACCGGGACAGGGGGCCTACGAGCAGTACTTC. It is translated as CASKPGQGAYEQYF.